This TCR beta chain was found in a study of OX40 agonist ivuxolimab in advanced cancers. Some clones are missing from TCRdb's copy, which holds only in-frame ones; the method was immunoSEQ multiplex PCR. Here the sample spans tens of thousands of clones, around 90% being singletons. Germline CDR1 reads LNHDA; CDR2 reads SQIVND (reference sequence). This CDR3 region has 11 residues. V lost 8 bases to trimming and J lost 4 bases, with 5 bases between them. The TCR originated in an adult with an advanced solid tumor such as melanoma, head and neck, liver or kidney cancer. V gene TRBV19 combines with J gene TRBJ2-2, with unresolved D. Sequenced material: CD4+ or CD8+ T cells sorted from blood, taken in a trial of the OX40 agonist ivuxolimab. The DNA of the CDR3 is TGTGCCAGTCGGGTCACCGGGGAGCTGTTTTTT. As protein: CASRVTGELFF.